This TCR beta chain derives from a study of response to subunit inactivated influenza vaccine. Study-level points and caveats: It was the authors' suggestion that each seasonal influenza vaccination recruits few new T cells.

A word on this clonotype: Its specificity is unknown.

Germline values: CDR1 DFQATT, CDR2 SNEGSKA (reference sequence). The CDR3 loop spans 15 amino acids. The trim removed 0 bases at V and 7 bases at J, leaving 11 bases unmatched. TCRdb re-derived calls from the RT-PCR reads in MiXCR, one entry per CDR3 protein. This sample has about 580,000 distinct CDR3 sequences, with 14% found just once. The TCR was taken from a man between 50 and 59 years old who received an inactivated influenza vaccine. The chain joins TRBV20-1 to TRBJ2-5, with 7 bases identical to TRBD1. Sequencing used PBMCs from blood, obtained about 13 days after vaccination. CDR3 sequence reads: CSARDSEGATRTQYF. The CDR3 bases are TGCAGTGCTAGAGACAGCGAGGGGGCGACTCGGACCCAGTACTTC.